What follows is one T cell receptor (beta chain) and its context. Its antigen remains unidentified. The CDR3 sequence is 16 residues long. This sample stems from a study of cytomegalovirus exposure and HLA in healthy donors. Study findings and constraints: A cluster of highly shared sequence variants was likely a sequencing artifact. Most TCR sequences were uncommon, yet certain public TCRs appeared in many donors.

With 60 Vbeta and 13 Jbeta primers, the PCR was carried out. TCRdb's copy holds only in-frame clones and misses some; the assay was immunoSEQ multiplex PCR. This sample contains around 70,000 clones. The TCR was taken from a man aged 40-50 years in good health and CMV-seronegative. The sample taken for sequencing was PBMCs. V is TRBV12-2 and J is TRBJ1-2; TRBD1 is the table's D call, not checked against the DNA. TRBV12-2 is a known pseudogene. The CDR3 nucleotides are TGTGCAAGTTTAGGTCCTGCAGAGACAGGGGAGAAAGGCTACACCTTC. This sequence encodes CASLGPAETGEKGYTF.